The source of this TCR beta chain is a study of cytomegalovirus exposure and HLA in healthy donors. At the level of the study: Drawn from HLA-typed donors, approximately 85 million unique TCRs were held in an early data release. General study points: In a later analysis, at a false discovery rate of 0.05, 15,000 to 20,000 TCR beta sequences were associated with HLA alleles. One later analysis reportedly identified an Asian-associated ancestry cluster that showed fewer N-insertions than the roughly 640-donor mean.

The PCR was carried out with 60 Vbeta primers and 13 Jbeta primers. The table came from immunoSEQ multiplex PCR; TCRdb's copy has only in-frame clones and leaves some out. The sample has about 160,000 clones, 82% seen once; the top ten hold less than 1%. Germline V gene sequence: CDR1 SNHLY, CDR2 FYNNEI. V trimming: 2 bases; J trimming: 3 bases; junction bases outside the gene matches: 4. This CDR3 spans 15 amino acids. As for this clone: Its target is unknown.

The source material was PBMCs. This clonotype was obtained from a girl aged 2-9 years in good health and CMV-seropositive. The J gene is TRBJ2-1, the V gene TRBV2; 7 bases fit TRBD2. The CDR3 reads CASSENRDYYNEQFF. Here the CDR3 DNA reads TGTGCCAGCAGTGAAAACCGGGACTACTACAATGAGCAGTTCTTC.